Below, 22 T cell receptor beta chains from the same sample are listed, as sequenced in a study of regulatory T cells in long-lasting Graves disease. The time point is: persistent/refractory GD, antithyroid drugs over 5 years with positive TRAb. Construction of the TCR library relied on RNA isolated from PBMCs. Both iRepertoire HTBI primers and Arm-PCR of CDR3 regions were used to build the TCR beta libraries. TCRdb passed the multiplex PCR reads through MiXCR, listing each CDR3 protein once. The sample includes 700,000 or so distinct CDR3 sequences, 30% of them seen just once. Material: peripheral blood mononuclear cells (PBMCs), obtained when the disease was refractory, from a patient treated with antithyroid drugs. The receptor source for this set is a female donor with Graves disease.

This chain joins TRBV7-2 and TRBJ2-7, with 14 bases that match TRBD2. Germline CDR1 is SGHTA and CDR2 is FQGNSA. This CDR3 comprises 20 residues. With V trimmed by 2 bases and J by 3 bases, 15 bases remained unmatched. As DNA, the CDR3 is TGTGCCAGCAGCTTACGACGGACTAGCGGGAGGCGGAGACACGACTACGAGCAGTACTTC. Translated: CASSLRRTSGRRRHDYEQYF.

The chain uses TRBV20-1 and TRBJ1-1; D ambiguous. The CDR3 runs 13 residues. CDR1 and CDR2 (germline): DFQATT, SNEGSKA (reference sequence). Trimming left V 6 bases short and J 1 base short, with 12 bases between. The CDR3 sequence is CSARIDANTEAFF. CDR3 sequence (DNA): TGCAGTGCCCGAATCGACGCGAACACTGAAGCTTTCTTT.

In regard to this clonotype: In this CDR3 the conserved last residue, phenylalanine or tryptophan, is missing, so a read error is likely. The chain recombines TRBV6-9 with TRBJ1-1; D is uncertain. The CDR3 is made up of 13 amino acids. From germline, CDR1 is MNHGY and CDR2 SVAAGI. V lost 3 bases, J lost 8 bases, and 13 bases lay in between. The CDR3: CASSYSGMAEAFS. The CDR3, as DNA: TGTGCCAGCAGTTACTCTGGGATGGCCGAAGCTTTCTCT.

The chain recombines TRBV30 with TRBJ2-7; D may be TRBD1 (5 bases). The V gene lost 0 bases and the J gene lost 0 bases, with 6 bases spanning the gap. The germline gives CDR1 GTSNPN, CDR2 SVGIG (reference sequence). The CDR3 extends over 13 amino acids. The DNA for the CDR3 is TGTGCCTGGAGTGTAACAGGCTCCTACGAGCAGTACTTC. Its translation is CAWSVTGSYEQYF.

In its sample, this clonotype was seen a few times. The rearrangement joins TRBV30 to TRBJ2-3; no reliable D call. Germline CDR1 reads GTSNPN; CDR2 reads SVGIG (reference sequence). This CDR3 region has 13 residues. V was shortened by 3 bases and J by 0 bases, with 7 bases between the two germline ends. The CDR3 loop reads CAWRYGSTDTQYF. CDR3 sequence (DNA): TGTGCCTGGAGATATGGGAGCACAGATACGCAGTATTTT.

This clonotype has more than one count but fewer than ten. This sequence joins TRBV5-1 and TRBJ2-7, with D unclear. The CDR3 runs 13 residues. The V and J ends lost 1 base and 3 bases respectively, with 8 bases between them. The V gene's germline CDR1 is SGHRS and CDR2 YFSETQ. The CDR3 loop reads CASSLSNNYEQYF. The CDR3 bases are TGCGCCAGCAGCTTGTCCAACAACTACGAGCAGTACTTC. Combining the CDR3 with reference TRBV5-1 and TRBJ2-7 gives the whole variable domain KAGVTQTPRYLIKTRGQQVTLSCSPISGHRSVSWYQQTPGQGLQFLFEYFSETQRNKGNFPGRFSGRQFSNSRSEMNVSTLELGDSALYLCASSLSNNYEQYFGPGTRLTVT.

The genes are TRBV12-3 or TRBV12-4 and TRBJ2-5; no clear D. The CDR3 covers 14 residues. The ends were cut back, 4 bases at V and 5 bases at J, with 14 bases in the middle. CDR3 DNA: TGTGCCAGCAGTTCGCCATCGGGCAGGGAGACCCAGTACTTC. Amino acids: CASSSPSGRETQYF.

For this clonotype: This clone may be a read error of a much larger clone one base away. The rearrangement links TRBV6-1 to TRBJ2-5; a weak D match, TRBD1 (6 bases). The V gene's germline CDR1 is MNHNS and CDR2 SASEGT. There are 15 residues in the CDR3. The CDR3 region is CVSSTGTNGLGTQYF. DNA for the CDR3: TGTGTCAGCAGTACCGGGACAAATGGCCTCGGGACCCAGTACTTC.

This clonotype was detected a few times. The CDR3 loop is CASSYPTEQYF. The DNA for the CDR3 is TGTGCCAGCAGTTACCCTACCGAGCAGTACTTC. The chain couples TRBV2 to TRBJ2-7; D uncertain. Between the trimmed V and J ends, which lost 5 bases and 6 bases, there was a span of 8 bases. There are 11 residues in the CDR3. CDR1 SNHLY and CDR2 FYNNEI come from the germline V gene.

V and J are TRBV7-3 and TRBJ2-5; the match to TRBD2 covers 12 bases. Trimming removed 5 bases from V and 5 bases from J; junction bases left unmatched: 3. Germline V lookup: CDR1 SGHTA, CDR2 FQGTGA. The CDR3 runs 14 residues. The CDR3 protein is CASSPTSGSETQYF. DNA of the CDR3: TGTGCCAGCAGCCCGACTAGCGGGAGCGAGACCCAGTACTTC.

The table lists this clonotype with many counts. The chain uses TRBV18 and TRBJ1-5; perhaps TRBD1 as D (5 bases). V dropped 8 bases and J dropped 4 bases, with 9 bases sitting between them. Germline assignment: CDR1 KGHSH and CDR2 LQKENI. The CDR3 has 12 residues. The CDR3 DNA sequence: TGTGCCAGCAGCCCAGGGAATCAGCCCCAGCATTTT. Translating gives CASSPGNQPQHF. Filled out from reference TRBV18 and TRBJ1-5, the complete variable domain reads NAGVMQNPRHLVRRRGQEARLRCSPMKGHSHVYWYRQLPEEGLKFMVYLQKENIIDESGMPKERFSAEFPKEGPSILRIQQVVRGDSAAYFCASSPGNQPQHFGDGTRLSIL.

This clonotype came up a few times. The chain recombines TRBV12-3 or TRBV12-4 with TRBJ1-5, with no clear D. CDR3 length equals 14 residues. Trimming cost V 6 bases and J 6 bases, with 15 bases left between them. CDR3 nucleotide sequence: TGTGCCAGCAGCCGAGTTGGGATTCTTCAGCCCCAGCATTTT. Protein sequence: CASSRVGILQPQHF.

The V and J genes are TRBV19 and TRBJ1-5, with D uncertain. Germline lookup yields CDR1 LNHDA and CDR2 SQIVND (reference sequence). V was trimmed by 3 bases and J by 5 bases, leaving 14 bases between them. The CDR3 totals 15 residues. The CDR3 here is CASSIDREGYQPQHF. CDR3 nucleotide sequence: TGTGCCAGTAGTATTGACCGGGAAGGGTATCAGCCCCAGCATTTT.

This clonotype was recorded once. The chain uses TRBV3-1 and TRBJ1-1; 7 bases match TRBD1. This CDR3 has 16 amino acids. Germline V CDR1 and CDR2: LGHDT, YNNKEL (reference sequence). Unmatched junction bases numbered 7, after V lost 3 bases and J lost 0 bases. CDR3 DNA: TGTGCCAGCAGCCACTTTCGGACAGGTATGAACACTGAAGCTTTCTTT. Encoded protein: CASSHFRTGMNTEAFF.

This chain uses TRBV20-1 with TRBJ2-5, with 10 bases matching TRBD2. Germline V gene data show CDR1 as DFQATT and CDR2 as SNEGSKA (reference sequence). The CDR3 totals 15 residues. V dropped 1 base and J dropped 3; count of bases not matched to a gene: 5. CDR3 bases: TGCAGTGCTAGAGTTCTAGCGGGAGTCAAAGAGACCCAGTACTTC. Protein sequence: CSARVLAGVKETQYF.

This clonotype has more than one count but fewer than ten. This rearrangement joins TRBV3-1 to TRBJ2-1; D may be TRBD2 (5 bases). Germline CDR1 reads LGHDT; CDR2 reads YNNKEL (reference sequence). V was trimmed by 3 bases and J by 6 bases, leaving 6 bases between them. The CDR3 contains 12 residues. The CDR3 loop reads CASSQDFNEQFF. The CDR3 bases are TGTGCCAGCAGCCAGGACTTCAATGAGCAGTTCTTC.

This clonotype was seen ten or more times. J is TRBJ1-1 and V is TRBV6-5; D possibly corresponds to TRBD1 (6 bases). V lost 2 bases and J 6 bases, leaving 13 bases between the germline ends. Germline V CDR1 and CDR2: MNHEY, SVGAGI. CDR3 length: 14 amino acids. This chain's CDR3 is CASSYGNREAEAFF. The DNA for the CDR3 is TGTGCCAGCAGTTACGGGAACAGGGAGGCTGAAGCTTTCTTT.

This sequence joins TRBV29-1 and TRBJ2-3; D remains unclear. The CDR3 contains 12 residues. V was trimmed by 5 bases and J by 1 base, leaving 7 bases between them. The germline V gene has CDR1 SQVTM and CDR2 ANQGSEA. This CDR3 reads CSVWERTDTQYF. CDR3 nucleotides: TGCAGCGTTTGGGAACGCACAGATACGCAGTATTTT.

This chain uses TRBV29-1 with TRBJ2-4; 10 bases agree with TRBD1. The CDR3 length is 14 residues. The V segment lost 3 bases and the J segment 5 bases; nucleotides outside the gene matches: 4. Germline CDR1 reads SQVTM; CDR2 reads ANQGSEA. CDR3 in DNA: TGCAGCGTTGATGCCGGGACAGGGGAAAACATTCAGTACTTC. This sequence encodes CSVDAGTGENIQYF. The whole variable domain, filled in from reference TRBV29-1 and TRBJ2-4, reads SAVISQKPSRDICQRGTSLTIQCQVDSQVTMMFWYRQQPGQSLTLIATANQGSEATYESGFVIDKFPISRPNLTFSTLTVSNMSPEDSSIYLCSVDAGTGENIQYFGAGTRLSVL.

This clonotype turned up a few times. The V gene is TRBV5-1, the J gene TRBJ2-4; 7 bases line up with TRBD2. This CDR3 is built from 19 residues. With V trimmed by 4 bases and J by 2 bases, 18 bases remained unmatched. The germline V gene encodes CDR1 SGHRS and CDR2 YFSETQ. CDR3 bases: TGCGCCAGCAGCCCGGGGCTAGCGGACTCCTTAAGGTCCAAAAACATTCAGTACTTC. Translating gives CASSPGLADSLRSKNIQYF.

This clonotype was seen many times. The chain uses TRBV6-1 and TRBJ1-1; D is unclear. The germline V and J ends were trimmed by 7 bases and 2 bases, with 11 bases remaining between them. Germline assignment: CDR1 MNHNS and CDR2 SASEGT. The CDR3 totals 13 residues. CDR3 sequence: CASILNINTEAFF. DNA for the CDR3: TGTGCCAGCATTCTAAACATAAACACTGAAGCTTTCTTT.

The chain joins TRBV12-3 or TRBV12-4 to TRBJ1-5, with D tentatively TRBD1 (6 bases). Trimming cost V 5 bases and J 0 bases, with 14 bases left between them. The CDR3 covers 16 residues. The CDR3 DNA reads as TGTGCCAGCAGTCCGGGACACGGTTCTAGCAATCAGCCCCAGCATTTT. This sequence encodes CASSPGHGSSNQPQHF.